What follows is one T cell receptor beta chain and its context. The source of the sample is a study of blood T cell repertoires in COVID-19. Study overall: Sites across the United States, Italy and Spain contributed samples from acute and convalescent COVID-19. Sample material is recorded as cDNA or gDNA derived from T cells, B-cell-depleted T cells, or PBMCs.

Profiling relied on immunoSEQ multiplex PCR, and the TCRdb table lists in-frame clones only, not all of them. The sample includes about 360,000 clones, roughly 90% of them seen just once. The sequencing sample was made of PBMCs or T cells enriched from blood (not recorded which). The TCR originated in a woman in her thirties or forties with acute COVID-19.

CDR3 sequence: CASSLGGLYEQYF. The CDR3 DNA is TGTGCCAGCAGCCTAGGGGGTCTCTACGAGCAGTACTTC. The chain has TRBV2 and TRBJ2-7; maybe TRBD1 (6 bases). This CDR3 has 13 residues. CDR1 is SNHLY and CDR2 is FYNNEI in the germline V gene. V was shortened by 6 bases and J by 3 bases, with 12 bases between the two germline ends.